The 26 T cell receptor beta chains below all came from one sample that was sequenced in a study of OX40 agonist ivuxolimab in advanced cancers. This table comes from immunoSEQ multiplex PCR, and its TCRdb copy is limited to in-frame clones, with some not included. The table lists some 54,000 clones, 70% to 80% of them singletons. The material was CD4+ or CD8+ T cells sorted from blood, obtained in a trial of the OX40 agonist ivuxolimab. Receptors originate from an adult with an advanced solid tumor such as melanoma, head and neck, liver or kidney cancer.

About this clone: A junction boundary mismatches the germline segment, possibly from a read error. CDR3 region: CASSYTTDRGLRF. For the CDR3, the DNA is TGTGCCAGCAGTTACACGACGGACAGGGGGCTTCGCTTC. The chain employs TRBV6-5 and TRBJ2-7; 11 bases agree with TRBD1. Germline V gene sequence: CDR1 MNHEY, CDR2 SVGAGI. This CDR3 spans 13 amino acids.

V and J are TRBV5-1 and TRBJ2-2; 7 bases map to TRBD2. Germline V lookup: CDR1 SGHRS, CDR2 YFSETQ. This CDR3 contains 15 residues. V shed 1 base and J 4 bases; nucleotides not matched to a gene: 4. The CDR3 DNA is TGCGCCAGCAGCTTGCGAAGCGGGGTCACCGGGGAGCTGTTTTTT. This sequence encodes CASSLRSGVTGELFF.

The V gene is TRBV7-2, the J gene TRBJ2-5; maybe TRBD1 (5 bases). Germline assignment: CDR1 SGHTA and CDR2 FQGNSA. Trimming removed 6 bases from V and 4 bases from J, with 15 bases in between. The CDR3 is 14 residues long. CDR3 sequence: CASSRWGPGETQYF. Written as DNA, the CDR3 is TGTGCCAGCAGTCGTTGGGGCCCAGGAGAGACCCAGTACTTC.

The chain has TRBV6-6 and TRBJ1-1; 9 bases match TRBD1. The CDR3 runs 14 residues. The junction had 2 bases not matched to a gene; V was cut back by 6 bases and J by 0 bases. Germline-derived CDR1 and CDR2 are MNHNY and SVGAGI (reference sequence). In nucleotides, the CDR3 is TGTGCCAGCAGCTGGGACAGGGTGAACACTGAAGCTTTCTTT. This gives the protein CASSWDRVNTEAFF.

In this sample, this clone turned up once. The V gene is TRBV11-2, the J gene TRBJ2-1; D gene unclear. Germline values: CDR1 SGHAT, CDR2 FQNNGV. V lost 1 base and J 0 bases, leaving 16 bases between the germline ends. The length of the CDR3 is 18 residues. The CDR3 here is CASSLAHGMGISYNEQFF. The CDR3, as DNA: TGTGCCAGCAGCTTAGCCCATGGGATGGGGATCTCCTACAATGAGCAGTTCTTC. The whole variable domain, filled in from reference TRBV11-2 and TRBJ2-1, reads EAGVAQSPRYKIIEKRQSVAFWCNPISGHATLYWYQQILGQGPKLLIQFQNNGVVDDSQLPKDRFSAERLKGVDSTLKIQPAKLEDSAVYLCASSLAHGMGISYNEQFFGPGTRLTVL.

The DNA for the CDR3 is TGTGCCAGCAGCAACGGACAGGGGAATAATTCACCCCTCCACTTT. Its protein product is CASSNGQGNNSPLHF. This sequence joins TRBV5-3 and TRBJ1-6; TRBD1 matches at 9 bases. TRBV5-3 is reported as an ORF; its role is uncertain. J lost 5 bases, V lost 8 bases, and 8 bases had no gene match. This CDR3 region has 15 residues.

The CDR3 bases are TGTGCCAGCAGCCAGGGGGGGGCCGGGGCCAACGTCCTGACTTTC. The encoded protein is CASSQGGAGANVLTF. The chain carries TRBV5-4 and TRBJ2-6; D might be TRBD1 or TRBD2, each matching 7 bases. The CDR3 spans 15 residues. The V gene's germline CDR1 is SGHNT and CDR2 YYREEE (reference sequence). V lost 4 bases and J 4 bases, leaving 12 bases between the germline ends. The whole variable domain, remainder taken from reference TRBV5-4 and TRBJ2-6, is ETGVTQSPTHLIKTRGQQVTLRCSSQSGHNTVSWYQQALGQGPQFIFQYYREEENGRGNFPPRFSGLQFPNYSSELNVNALELDDSALYLCASSQGGAGANVLTFGAGSRLTVL.

Comments on this clone: A read error may produce the germline difference seen at one junction end. This CDR3 is also generated by other DNA sequences in the sample. The chain uses TRBV7-2 and TRBJ1-1, with TRBD1 as a possible D gene (6 bases). The CDR3 has 17 residues. Germline V CDR1 and CDR2: SGHTA, FQGNSA. CDR3 protein: CASRKGPGTPTNTEAFF. The CDR3 DNA sequence: TGTGCCAGCAGGAAAGGTCCCGGGACACCTACGAACACTGAAGCTTTCTTC.

J is TRBJ2-5 and V is TRBV7-2; TRBD2 matches 9 bases. The V and J ends lost 3 bases and 9 bases, in that order; junction bases with no gene match: 17. The CDR3 runs to 17 residues. The germline gives CDR1 SGHTA, CDR2 FQGNSA. CDR3 sequence: CASSFLPLLGRGGAQYF. The CDR3 DNA follows: TGTGCCAGCAGCTTTCTGCCGCTACTCGGGCGGGGGGGAGCCCAGTACTTC. Filled out from reference TRBV7-2 and TRBJ2-5, the complete variable domain reads GAGVSQSPSNKVTEKGKDVELRCDPISGHTALYWYRQSLGQGLEFLIYFQGNSAPDKSGLPSDRFSAERTGGSVSTLTIQRTQQEDSAVYLCASSFLPLLGRGGAQYFGPGTRLLVL.

This chain links TRBV9 with TRBJ2-1; 10 bases are shared with TRBD1. The V gene end was trimmed by 4 bases and the J gene end by 8 bases; junction bases not matched to a gene: 12. The CDR3 covers 16 residues. CDR1 and CDR2 (germline): SGDLS, YYNGEE. CDR3 sequence (DNA): TGTGCCAGCAGCATTAGGGCTGGACAGGGGGAATATGAGCAGTTCTTC. Translating gives CASSIRAGQGEYEQFF. Looking up the rest from reference TRBV9 and TRBJ2-1 gives the full variable domain: DSGVTQTPKHLITATGQRVTLRCSPRSGDLSVYWYQQSLDQGLQFLIQYYNGEERAKGNILERFSAQQFPDLHSELNLSSLELGDSALYFCASSIRAGQGEYEQFFGPGTRLTVL.

The sample holds one count of this clone. The rearrangement links TRBV29-1 to TRBJ2-3, with D maybe TRBD2 (5 bases). Trimming left V 4 bases short and J 4 bases short, with 6 bases between. The CDR3 has 11 residues. Germline V lookup: CDR1 SQVTM, CDR2 ANQGSEA. The DNA for the CDR3 is TGCAGCGTTGGAGGGCCAGATACGCAGTATTTT. Its translation: CSVGGPDTQYF.

The rearrangement uses TRBV11-2 and TRBJ2-1; TRBD2 matches 7 bases. Germline CDR1 reads SGHAT; CDR2 reads FQNNGV. CDR3 length: 15 residues. With V trimmed by 3 bases and J by 4 bases, 6 bases remained unmatched. The CDR3 spells CASSFSAGEYNEQFF. The CDR3 DNA reads TGTGCCAGCAGCTTCTCGGCGGGGGAGTACAATGAGCAGTTCTTC.

J is TRBJ1-5 and V is TRBV19; D call uncertain. Germline V gene sequence: CDR1 LNHDA, CDR2 SQIVND (reference sequence). CDR3 length: 14 amino acids. Trimming cost V 5 bases and J 3 bases, with 11 bases left between them. Written as DNA, the CDR3 is TGTGCCAGTAGTCGGACCGCTAACAATCAGCCCCAGCATTTT. Residues: CASSRTANNQPQHF.

The chain combines TRBV5-1 with TRBJ1-5; 7 bases match TRBD1. Germline values: CDR1 SGHRS, CDR2 YFSETQ. V shed 5 bases, J shed 1 base, and the junction held 6 bases outside the gene matches. This CDR3 is built from 15 residues. Here the CDR3 DNA reads TGCGCCAGCAGTCCCGCAGGGGGAAGCAATCAGCCCCAGCATTTT. This gives the protein CASSPAGGSNQPQHF.

Here the CDR3 reads CASSPTPGQRSNEQFF. The CDR3 DNA is TGTGCCAGCAGCCCGACCCCGGGACAGAGATCCAATGAGCAGTTCTTC. This chain uses TRBV7-8 with TRBJ2-1, with 7 bases matching TRBD1. The CDR3 length is 16 residues. Per the germline V gene, CDR1 is SGHVS and CDR2 is FQNEAQ. Trimming cost V 5 bases and J 6 bases; bases outside gene matches: 13.

This clone was observed a single time. This chain links TRBV19 with TRBJ1-2; a weak D match, TRBD1 (6 bases). Trimming shortened V by 7 bases and J by 2 bases, and 11 bases separated the two germline ends. Germline CDR1 and CDR2: LNHDA and SQIVND (reference sequence). The CDR3 length is 13 residues. CDR3 nucleotides: TGTGCCAGTACCCCACAGGGAAACTATGGCTACACCTTC. This gives the protein CASTPQGNYGYTF.

The gene calls are TRBV7-2 and TRBJ1-3; 7 bases match TRBD1. In germline, CDR1 is SGHTA, CDR2 FQGNSA. The CDR3 runs 14 residues. V lost 3 bases, J lost 4 bases, and 3 bases stayed unmatched. The CDR3 loop is CASSFTGVGNTIYF. The DNA for the CDR3 is TGTGCCAGCAGCTTTACAGGGGTCGGAAACACCATATATTTT.

The rearrangement uses TRBV4-1 and TRBJ2-5; D may be TRBD2 (6 bases). This CDR3 has 15 residues. V was trimmed by 0 bases and J by 4 bases, leaving 12 bases between them. From germline, CDR1 is MGHRA and CDR2 YSYEKL. The CDR3: CASSQDRVAVETQYF. The CDR3 nucleotides read TGCGCCAGCAGCCAAGATAGGGTAGCGGTAGAGACCCAGTACTTC.

This chain connects TRBV25-1 to TRBJ2-5; D possibly corresponds to TRBD2 (5 bases). Per the germline V gene, CDR1 is MGHDK and CDR2 is SYGVNS. The CDR3 sequence is 13 residues long. V was pared by 1 base and J by 5 bases, with 8 bases between. CDR3 protein: CASSESWRETQYF. In DNA form, the CDR3 reads TGTGCCAGCAGTGAATCTTGGAGGGAGACCCAGTACTTC.

The J gene is TRBJ1-4, the V gene TRBV29-1; perhaps TRBD1 as D (5 bases). In germline, CDR1 is SQVTM, CDR2 ANQGSEA. V was clipped by 3 bases and J by 7 bases, with 12 bases between them. There are 13 residues in the CDR3. For the CDR3, the DNA is TGCAGCGTTGAGGGGAATAGGGGTGAAAAACTGTTTTTT. Translation gives CSVEGNRGEKLFF.

The CDR3 sequence is CAISELGETQYF. The CDR3 DNA reads as TGTGCCATCAGTGAACTCGGGGAGACCCAGTACTTC. The genes are TRBV10-3 and TRBJ2-5; no reliable D call. V lost 3 bases and J 5 bases, leaving 7 bases between the germline ends. This CDR3 is built from 12 residues. Germline V gene lookup returns CDR1 ENHRY and CDR2 SYGVKD.

The J gene is TRBJ1-3, the V gene TRBV28; no clear D gene. Trimming pared 1 base from V and 5 bases from J, leaving 12 bases between. This CDR3 is 15 amino acids long. Germline CDR1 MDHEN, CDR2 SYDVKM. The CDR3 sequence is CASSLSAGARNTIYF. In nucleotides, the CDR3 is TGTGCCAGCAGTTTATCGGCGGGAGCCCGAAACACCATATATTTT.

The gene calls are TRBV28 and TRBJ2-1; D may be TRBD2 (6 bases). CDR1 is MDHEN, CDR2 SYDVKM, per germline. Trimming cost V 2 bases and J 5 bases, with 13 bases left between them. The length of the CDR3 is 15 residues. CDR3 sequence (DNA): TGTGCCAGCAGTTTACCCGGGAGTCAGAACAATGAGCAGTTCTTC. Translation: CASSLPGSQNNEQFF.

The chain links TRBV6-1 to TRBJ1-1; 7 nucleotides agree with TRBD1. Germline CDR1 reads MNHNS; CDR2 reads SASEGT. The CDR3 is 15 amino acids. The junction had 8 bases not matched to a gene; V was cut back by 6 bases and J by 1 base. DNA of the CDR3: TGTGCCAGCAGCCACAGGGGTCCCTCGAACACTGAAGCTTTCTTT. This translates into CASSHRGPSNTEAFF.

The genes are TRBV30 and TRBJ2-1; D possibly uses TRBD1 or TRBD2 (5 bases each). This CDR3 has 11 amino acids. CDR1 and CDR2 from the germline V gene are GTSNPN and SVGIG (reference sequence). Trimming left V 0 bases short and J 15 bases short, with 12 bases between. CDR3 sequence (DNA): TGTGCCTGGAGTGTAGGGACCGGCCGGTTCTTC. Translated, it gives CAWSVGTGRFF.

Worth noting for this clone: A junction end diverges from the germline sequence, so it may reflect a read error. This specimen includes other DNA sequences encoding the same CDR3. The chain couples TRBV19 to TRBJ1-1, with D perhaps TRBD1 (5 bases). CDR1 is LNHDA, CDR2 SQIVND, per germline (reference sequence). This CDR3 contains 16 residues. CDR3: CASSIRDGLLNTEAFF. The CDR3 region has the DNA TGTGCCAGTAGTATACGGGACGGTCTATTGAACACTGAAGCTTTTTTT.